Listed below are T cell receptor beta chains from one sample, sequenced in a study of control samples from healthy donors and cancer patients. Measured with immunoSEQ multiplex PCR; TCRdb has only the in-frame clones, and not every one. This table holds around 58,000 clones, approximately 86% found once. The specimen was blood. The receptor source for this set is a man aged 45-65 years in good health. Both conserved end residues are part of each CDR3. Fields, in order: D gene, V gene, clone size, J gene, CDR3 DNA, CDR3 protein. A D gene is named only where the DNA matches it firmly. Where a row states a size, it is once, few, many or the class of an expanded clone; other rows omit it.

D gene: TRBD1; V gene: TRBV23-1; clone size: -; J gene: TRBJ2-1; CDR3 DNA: TGCGCCAGCAGTAGACAGGGGGGCATGACTAGGGGCGATGAGCAGTTCTTC; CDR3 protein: CASSRQGGMTRGDEQFF
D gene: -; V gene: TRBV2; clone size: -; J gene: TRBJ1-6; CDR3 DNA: TGTGCCAGCAGTGAAGGACAGTTGAGCTCCTATAATTCACCCCTCCACTTT; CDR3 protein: CASSEGQLSSYNSPLHF
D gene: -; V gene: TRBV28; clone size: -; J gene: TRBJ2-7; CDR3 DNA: TGTGCCAGCAGTATTACGTCCTACGAGCAGTACTTC; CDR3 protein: CASSITSYEQYF
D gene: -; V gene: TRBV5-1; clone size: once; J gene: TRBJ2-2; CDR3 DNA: TGCGCCAGCAGCTCGGCCCTGGAAACCGGGGAGCTGTTTTTT; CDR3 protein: CASSSALETGELFF
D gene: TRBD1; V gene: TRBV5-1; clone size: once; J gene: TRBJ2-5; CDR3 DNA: TGCGCCAGCAGCTTGGCCGGACAGGGCCAGGAGACCCAGTACTTC; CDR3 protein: CASSLAGQGQETQYF
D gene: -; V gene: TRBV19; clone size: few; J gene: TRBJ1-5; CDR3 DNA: TGTGCCAGCCTGCTAACTGGAGGGGGTAATCAGCCCCAGCATTTT; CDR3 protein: CASLLTGGGNQPQHF
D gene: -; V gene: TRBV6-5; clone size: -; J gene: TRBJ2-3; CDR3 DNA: TGTGCCACCCGACTGTTAAGCACAGATACGCAGTATTTT; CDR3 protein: CATRLLSTDTQYF
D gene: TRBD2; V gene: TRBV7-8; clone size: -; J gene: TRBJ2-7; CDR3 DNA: TGTGCCAGCAGCTGGACTAGCGGGAGCTCCTACGAGCAGTACTTC; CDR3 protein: CASSWTSGSSYEQYF
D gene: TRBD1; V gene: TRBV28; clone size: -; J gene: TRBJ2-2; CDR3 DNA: TGTGCCAGCAGTTCACCACGGGACAGTGAACACGCGAACACCGGGGAGCTGTTTTTT; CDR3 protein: CASSSPRDSEHANTGELFF
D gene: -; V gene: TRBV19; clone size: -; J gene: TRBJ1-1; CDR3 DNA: TGTGCCAGTAGAAGAGTGCCTCCCACTGAAGCTTTCTTT; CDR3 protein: CASRRVPPTEAFF
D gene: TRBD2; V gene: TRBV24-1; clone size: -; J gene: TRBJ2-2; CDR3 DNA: TGTGCCACCCAAGAAAGCGGGAGCGGCGGGGAGCTGTTTTTT; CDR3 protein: CATQESGSGGELFF
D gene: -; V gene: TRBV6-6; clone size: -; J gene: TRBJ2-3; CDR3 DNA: TGTGCCAGCACCCAAAGCGGCGGAGATACGCAGTATTTT; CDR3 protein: CASTQSGGDTQYF
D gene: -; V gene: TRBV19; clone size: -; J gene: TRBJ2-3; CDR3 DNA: TGTGCCAGTACCTCGAATAAGCGGGACAGGACAGATACGCAGTATTTT; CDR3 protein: CASTSNKRDRTDTQYF
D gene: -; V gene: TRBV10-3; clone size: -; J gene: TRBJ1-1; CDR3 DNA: TGTGCTTCCCAAAGGGAGGAGAACACTGAAGCTTTCTTT; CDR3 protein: CASQREENTEAFF
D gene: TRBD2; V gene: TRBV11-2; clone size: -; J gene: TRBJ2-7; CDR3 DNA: TGTGCCAGCAGCTTAGCTAACATAGCGGGAGGGGACGAGCAGTACTTC; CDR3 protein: CASSLANIAGGDEQYF
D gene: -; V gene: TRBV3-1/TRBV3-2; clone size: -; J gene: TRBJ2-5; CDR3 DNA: TGTGCCAGCAGCCCCGGGGTCATCAGGGAAGAGACCCAGTACTTC; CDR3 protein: CASSPGVIREETQYF
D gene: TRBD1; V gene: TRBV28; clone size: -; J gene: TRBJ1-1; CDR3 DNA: TGTGCCAGCAGTTCCCCGTCGACAGGGACCGCCGCTTTCTTT; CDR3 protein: CASSSPSTGTAAFF
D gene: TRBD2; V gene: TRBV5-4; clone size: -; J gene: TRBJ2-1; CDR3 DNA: TGTGCCAGCAGCTTAGCGTTGGGACTAGCGGGGGGTAATGAGCAGTTCTTC; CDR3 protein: CASSLALGLAGGNEQFF
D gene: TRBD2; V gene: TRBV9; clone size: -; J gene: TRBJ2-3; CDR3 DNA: TGTGCCAGCAGCGTAACATCCAGCGGGAGTGCAGATACGCAGTATTTT; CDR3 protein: CASSVTSSGSADTQYF
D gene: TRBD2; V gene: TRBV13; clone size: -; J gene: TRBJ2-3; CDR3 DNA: TGTGCCAGCACCCCGATGGGACTAGCGGGAGGCACAGATACGCAGTATTTT; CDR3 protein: CASTPMGLAGGTDTQYF
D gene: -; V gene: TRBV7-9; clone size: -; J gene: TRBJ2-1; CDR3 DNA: TGTGCCAGCAGCTTAGCCCGGACTTACTCCTCCTACAATGAGCAGTTCTTC; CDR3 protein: CASSLARTYSSYNEQFF
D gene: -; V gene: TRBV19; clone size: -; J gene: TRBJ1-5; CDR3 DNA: TGTGCCAGTAGTATATCTCGCCAGACCAATCAGCCCCAGCATTTT; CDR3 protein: CASSISRQTNQPQHF
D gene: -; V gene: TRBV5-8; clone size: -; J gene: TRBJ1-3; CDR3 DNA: TGTGCCAGCAGCTTGGCCCGGGACCGATTCTCTGGAAACACCATATATTTT; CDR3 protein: CASSLARDRFSGNTIYF
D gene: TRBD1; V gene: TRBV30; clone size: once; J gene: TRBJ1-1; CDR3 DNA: TGTGCCTGGAGTGTACGTGTGGGGAGGACAGGGAACACTGAAGCTTTCTTT; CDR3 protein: CAWSVRVGRTGNTEAFF
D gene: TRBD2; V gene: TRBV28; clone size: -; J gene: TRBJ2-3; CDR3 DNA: TGTGCCAGCAGTTCCACAGCTAGCGGAAGCACAGATACGCAGTATTTT; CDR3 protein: CASSSTASGSTDTQYF
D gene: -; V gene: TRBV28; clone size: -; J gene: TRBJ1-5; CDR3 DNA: TGTGCCAGCAGCTATACCTCAGGGAATCAGCCCCAGCATTTT; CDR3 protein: CASSYTSGNQPQHF
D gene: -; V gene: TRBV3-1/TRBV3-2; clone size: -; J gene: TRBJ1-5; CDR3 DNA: TGTGCCAGCAGCCGGGACTTATCTCAGCCCCAGCATTTT; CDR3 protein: CASSRDLSQPQHF
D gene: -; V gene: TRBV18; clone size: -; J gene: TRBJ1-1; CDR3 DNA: TGTGCCAGCTCAGAGACAGCGAACACTGAAGCTTTCTTT; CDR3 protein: CASSETANTEAFF